This entry concerns a single T cell receptor beta chain. No antigen is known for it. The cohort was made up of around 720 healthy bone marrow donors. At the time of sampling, every cohort member was nominally healthy, though immune exposures that went unrecorded were likely present. The donor tested CMV seronegative and was one of the 352 seronegative cohort members. A peripheral blood sample was collected from each donor, and TCR beta sequencing was performed on peripheral blood mononuclear cells. The Qiagen DNeasy Blood Extraction Kit was used to extract genomic DNA from the blood cell samples. As encoded in the germline V gene, CDR1 is SGHRS while CDR2 is YFSETQ. Trimming takes 1 base from V and 6 bases from J, and the germline ends sit 17 bases apart. The CDR3 sequence holds 16 residues, the cysteine and phenylalanine included. Only CDR3 DNA remains: 48 bases, in frame from the first base. These data originate in a study of cytomegalovirus exposure and HLA in healthy donors (dated by TCRdb to 2015 to 2018). About the study as a whole: According to an earlier analysis of a few hundred of the donors, about 190 million T cells yielded 100 million or so unique TCR beta sequences and 276 Gb of sequence data. Donor age, sex, ethnicity and CMV serostatus were collected together with the repertoire data. The study profiled the T cell repertoires of around 700 subjects by immunosequencing and related them to cytomegalovirus serostatus. An earlier analysis of about 600 of the donors used high-throughput TCR beta sequencing to judge whether each TCR beta V gene segment behaved as functional or pseudogenic. The later analysis used no new phenotypic data to find candidate immune exposures, relying instead on TCR beta sequences and their occurrence across donors. Along with the approximately 700-subject first cohort, a separate validation cohort of roughly 110 different subjects was used. An early release covering roughly 640 HLA-typed donors comprised 300 to 350 gigabases of sequencing data and approximately 80 million unique TCR sequences. To study patterns of TCR occurrence, a later analysis re-analyzed previously published TCR beta repertoires from 550 to 800 donors and added high-resolution HLA genotyping. Typing coverage varied by locus: roughly 620-640 donors for A, B, C, DRB1 and DQB1; approximately 520 for DQA1; nearly 610 for DPA1; around 450 for DPB1. Among the roughly 400 genotyped donors, approximately 81% belonged to the genetic ancestry cluster associated with self-reported Caucasian donors. HLA typing included class I and class II loci at four-digit resolution. Among around 400 genotyped donors of the cohort, an average of around 250,000 unique TCR beta nucleotide sequences was sequenced per donor, of which about 19% were non-productive. In a later genetic analysis, genome-wide SNP genotypes for about 65% of the 666 donors were used, and that subset was treated as a discovery cohort. Four to six DR-DQ haplotypes were handled as single units for association and clustering because linkage in the cohort was strong. Every discovery cohort repertoire had been produced on one sequencing platform. The study combined high-throughput TCR immunosequencing, statistical association of individual TCRs with disease status, and machine learning to predict cytomegalovirus infection status. The study aimed to test whether cataloging public T cell receptors could reveal signatures of past pathogen exposure. The research as a whole found: In a later analysis, the rate of TCR association differed among HLA loci, with DRB1 alleles having the most associated TCRs and HLA-C alleles having the fewest. A later analysis found that HLA-associated TCR beta chains were more clonally expanded and had lower generation probabilities than equally common non-associated chains. Because the 87-base-pair reads could not distinguish some IMGT-functional V segments, including TRBV6-2 and TRBV6-3, those segments were excluded. Several of the top co-occurrence clusters appeared to be linked to parvovirus B19, influenza, CMV and Epstein-Barr virus, according to a later analysis. Three of the identified cytomegalovirus-associated TCR beta chains were confirmed in vitro to be specific for cytomegalovirus antigens. Most TCR sequences were observed very rarely across donors, whereas some public TCRs were present in many individuals. In a later analysis, some 18,000 TCR beta sequences were associated with specific HLA alleles at a false discovery rate of 0.05. A further reported finding was that TCR beta sequences accurately predicted the HLA-A and HLA-B alleles for most subjects in the first cohort. In a later genetic analysis, fewer N-insertions in productive TCRs were reported among donors in an Asian-associated ancestry cluster than the approximately 670-donor mean. In a later genetic analysis, a missense DCLRE1C variant was associated with V-gene and J-gene trimming of TCR beta chains, and the association was replicated in an independent cohort. The only immune exposure information available for the cohort was CMV serostatus. In this cohort, only TCR beta chains were sequenced, and detectable features were limited by the absence of alpha or paired-chain data. Most CMV-associated TCR beta chains appeared to be HLA-restricted in a later analysis, and the HLA associations seemed to be driven largely by CMV exposure. An earlier analysis of some 590 of the donors showed that most TCR beta V segments appeared in productive rearrangements either about 90% or about 30% of the time, which broadly matched IMGT annotations. Because counts were too low, some 17 rarely observed V segments, including chromosome 9 orphons, were excluded from the earlier analysis of several hundred of the donors. Cytomegalovirus status was reported to be diagnosed by the classifier with high specificity and sensitivity in both the original and validation cohorts. In the study, about 150 TCR beta chains were listed as associated with cytomegalovirus. Sequencing depth was assumed to be roughly uniform across donors in the presence/absence analyses, though that assumption may not hold. A group of highly shared sequence variants was considered likely to be a technical artifact of the sequencing pipeline. The authors suggested that the approach could potentially be generalized to other disease states and immunological phenotypes. Strong co-occurrence of HLA alleles, especially DR and DQ, made assigning TCR associations to individual alleles difficult. Because some donors lacked HLA typing at each locus, the association tests relied only on the typed subset. Correlated functional status among segregating V segments might reflect linkage disequilibrium, but an unknown experimental factor could not be ruled out.

Receptor amplification or capture employed the immunoSEQ multiplex PCR assay. A mixture of 60 forward primers for TCR Vbeta segments and 13 reverse primers for TCR Jbeta segments was used in the multiplex PCR. A multiplex PCR assay on genomic DNA amplified the CDR3 region of rearranged TCR beta genes. On the Illumina HiSeq System, the amplified TCR beta libraries were sequenced as 87-base-pair reads. The source study handled its data this way. A later analysis tallied 70 million to 100 million unique TCR beta chains across the 700 or so repertoires, and about 10 million of those chains were shared by two or more donors. A nearest-neighbor algorithm error-corrected the raw reads and collapsed the reads into unique sequences, merging closely related sequences to remove PCR and sequencing errors. V, D and J gene segments were assigned by aligning CDR3 sequences to IMGT reference sequences. For a sequence to be retained, a match of at least six nucleotides was required to both a V gene segment and a J gene segment. Rearrangements were classified as productive when the CDR3 lacked stop codons and remained in frame with V and J, and all other rearrangements were classified as non-productive. Following IMGT convention, CDR3 was defined as the stretch from the second conserved V-encoded cysteine to the conserved J-encoded phenylalanine. Sequences without an unambiguous match to a single V gene segment were excluded from the earlier analysis of almost 600 of the donors. An earlier analysis of a few hundred of the donors classified V segments as functional when productive rearrangements were above 56.7% and as segregating when the standard deviation between donors was above 5%. To diagnose cytomegalovirus status from the catalog of TCR beta chain sequences, a statistical classification framework was built. In a later analysis, TCR nucleotide sequences were compared against IMGT/GENE-DB human TR gene sequences so that V and J genes could be assigned. Using the TCRdist pipeline, a later analysis assigned CDR3 sequences along with most-parsimonious VDJ recombination scenarios. In a later analysis, every TCR beta chain was defined by the combination of its CDR3 amino acid sequence and its V-gene family, and reads without a unique V-gene family were dropped. A later analysis removed several hundred highly shared, low-generation-probability nucleotide sequences to deal with suspected cross-contamination and a sequencing artifact. For each public chain, a later analysis derived a clonal expansion index from normalized ranks of inferred template counts within each repertoire. In a later analysis, generation probabilities were computed using a VDJ recombination model fitted to out-of-frame rearrangements, and the results were checked against IGoR. In a later analysis, hypergeometric tests were used to score TCR-TCR, TCR-HLA and TCR-CMV co-occurrence, with a repertoire-size bias correction applied to TCR pairs. In a later analysis, false discovery rates were estimated by permuting HLA or CMV assignments 20 times. In a later analysis, co-occurring TCRs were grouped with DBSCAN, and TCRdist sequence similarity was added when clustering was performed within HLA-allele-positive subsets. Repertoires with fewer than 30,000 or more than 120,000 public chains were left out of co-occurrence clustering, as were five repertoires with anomalous nucleotide sharing. Imported from immuneACCESS, the table was reduced by TCRdb to in-frame sequences with V and J called. These copies leave out some clones; in studies compared against another copy, an unresolved V gene accounts for under half, and the cause of the remainder is not known. V, J and clone size are taken as reported in that table, and D and trimming were inferred from the DNA itself. The sample's table covers about 160,000 clones. Of the sample, roughly 1.9% is held by the ten largest clones.

Sequencing was performed on PBMCs. This TCR was sampled from a man aged 25 to 40 in good health and CMV-seronegative. The chain is made from TRBV5-1 and TRBJ2-1; the D region possibly corresponds to TRBD2 (6 bases align). The nucleotide sequence is given as TGCGCCAGCAGCTTGTCGGGGGACCCGCGGGCCAATGAGCAGTTCTTC. Translated, it reads CASSLSGDPRANEQFF.